This is a list of T cell receptor beta chains from one sample in a study of cytomegalovirus exposure and HLA in healthy donors. Sequencing was performed with immunoSEQ multiplex PCR; in TCRdb, only in-frame clones are kept and a portion is missing. The sample includes some 130,000 clones, around three quarters of them seen just once. Sequenced: PBMCs. The receptors here all came from a man between 25 and 39 years old in good health. Both conserved end residues are part of each CDR3. Fields, in order: V gene, CDR3 protein.

TRBV6-5 | CASSYGSLNEQFF
TRBV28 | CASSSVRGQWIDTEAFF
TRBV7-2 | CASSRGTSGSSPSSYEQYF
TRBV2 | CASRGRIGGTEAFF
TRBV18 | CASSSGVNTEAFF
TRBV27 | CASSLIRGGGANEQFF
TRBV7-9 | CSSSLESGDHYGYTF
TRBV4-1 | CASSQIAGEDEQFF
TRBV9 | CASTRAATGELFF
TRBV19 | CASSSEGVVAFF
TRBV12-5 | CASARTSGKGGELFF
TRBV7-3 | CASSPGGRALSTDTQYF
TRBV28 | CASTTRGGVSQTQYF
TRBV7-3 | CASSLQGSMSDEQFF
TRBV7-2 | CATALAGVNNEQFF
TRBV15 | CATSSPGGGDTQYF
TRBV15 | CATSLWSSYQPQHF
TRBV6-1 | CASSVQGARTEAFF
TRBV18 | CASSPPGQGFYEQYF
TRBV7-3 | CASSLSAADGYTF
TRBV5-8 | CASSFGGERTNSPLHF
TRBV5-1 | CASSHRTGGKEELFF
TRBV9 | CASSVPMTGDSGNTIYF
TRBV4-1 | CASSHTPGSLTGGEQFF
TRBV18 | CASSPLGTGATDTQYF
TRBV28 | CASSGVGESSYEQYF
TRBV7-3 | CASSQAGASTDTQYF
TRBV5-1 | CASTYDGDTGELSF
TRBV18 | CASSPQGAATEAFF
TRBV12-5 | CASGLRGKADEQYF
TRBV10-2 | CASSDQGAGADTQYF
TRBV7-9 | CSSSRSGRAGNEQFF
TRBV28 | CASSMTGSGNTIYF
TRBV10-3 | CAISEISPMNTEAFF
TRBV18 | CASSSTGQETQYF
TRBV7-8 | CASSFGLVESNEQFF
TRBV4-2 | CASNVLGGNEQFF
TRBV5-1 | CASSFPGQVDAEAFF
TRBV6-5 | CASSLLTGHNEQYF
TRBV18 | CASSTGQNTEAFF
TRBV6-5 | CASSDSLAQETQYF
TRBV4-1 | CASSPAAGASYNEQFF
TRBV29-1 | CSGQGSGEQYF